Described below is a single T cell receptor beta chain sequence and its context. The antigen it recognizes is unknown. Base qualities are missing; no much larger clone stands one base away. For sequencing, an Illumina HiSeq 1500 was employed. The raw public reads went through TCRdb reprocessing: fastp at Q25, MiXCR clone calling, in-frame beta chains kept. Rows are combined by CDR3 protein, so each entry shows the most common genes and DNA. The sample contains more than 150,000 distinct CDR3 sequences, 28% of them found a single time. Under 35% of the sample goes to the ten largest clones. The source of the sample is a study of T cell repertoires in cytomegalovirus infection (dated by TCRdb to about 2019). As for the study more broadly: Donor HLA type was relevant to the analysis, because carriage of CMV infection together with the matching HLA type was indicated by public TCR beta signatures.

What the research found in general, with its limitations: The ex vivo response was dominated by HLA-C-restricted CMV-specific TCR beta clonotypes, and the single most frequent clonotype in two of eight donors was supplied by these HLA-C-restricted clonotypes. Cumulative frequency of public TCR beta family members discriminated carriers of CMV infection plus the relevant HLA type in this cohort and an independent approximately 360-donor cohort.

V loses 0 bases, J loses 2 bases, and the germline ends lie 14 bases apart. From the cysteine up to the phenylalanine, the CDR3 has a length of 17 residues. Here the CDR3 DNA is all that survives: 51 bases in frame from base 1. The sequence links TRBV23-1 to TRBJ1-5; TRBD1 is perhaps the D gene, given 5 matching bases. TRBV23-1 qualifies as an ORF whose function is uncertain. This receptor was identified in a human donor in good health (CMV status not recorded). Some clones in this sample may be carry-over from other donors' samples. Source material: PBMCs. The base sequence is TGCGCCAGCAGTCAATCGGTCAGCGGCAGGGGCAATCAGCCCCAGCATTTT. Its protein product is CASSQSVSGRGNQPQHF.